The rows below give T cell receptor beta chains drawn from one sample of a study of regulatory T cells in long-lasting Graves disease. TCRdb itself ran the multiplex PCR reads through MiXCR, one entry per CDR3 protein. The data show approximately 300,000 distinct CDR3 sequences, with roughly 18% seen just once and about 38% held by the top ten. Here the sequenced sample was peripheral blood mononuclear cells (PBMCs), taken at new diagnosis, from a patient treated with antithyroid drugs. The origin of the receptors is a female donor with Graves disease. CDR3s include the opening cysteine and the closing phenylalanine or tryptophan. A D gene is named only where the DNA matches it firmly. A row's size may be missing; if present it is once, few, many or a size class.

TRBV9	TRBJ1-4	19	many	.	CASTRGGIYEPGSNEKLFF	TGTGCCAGCACCAGAGGCGGTATTTATGAGCCGGGATCTAATGAAAAACTGTTTTTT
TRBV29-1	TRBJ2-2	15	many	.	CSVEGLHESPGELFF	TGCAGCGTTGAAGGACTTCACGAGTCCCCCGGGGAGCTGTTTTTT
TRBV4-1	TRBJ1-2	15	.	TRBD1	CASSLLGGTGNGYTF	TGCGCCAGCAGCCTCCTAGGGGGGACAGGGAATGGCTACACCTTC
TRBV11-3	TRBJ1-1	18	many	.	CASSRRVRLGQGNTEAFF	TGTGCCAGCAGCCGACGGGTGCGGTTAGGACAAGGGAACACTGAAGCTTTCTTT
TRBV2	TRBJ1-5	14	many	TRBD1	CATRDRGGNQPQHF	TGTGCCACCCGGGACAGGGGAGGAAATCAGCCCCAGCATTTT
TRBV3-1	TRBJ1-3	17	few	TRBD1	CASSQLSQGAAGNTIYF	TGTGCCAGCAGCCAACTTTCACAGGGGGCTGCGGGAAACACCATATATTTT
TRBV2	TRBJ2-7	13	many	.	CASSRQGIHEQYF	TGTGCCAGCAGTCGTCAGGGAATCCACGAGCAGTACTTC
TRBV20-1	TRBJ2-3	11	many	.	CSATMEDTQYF	TGCAGTGCTACTATGGAGGATACGCAGTATTTT
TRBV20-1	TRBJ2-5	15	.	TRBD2	CSFSGTSGSVETQYF	TGCAGTTTCTCCGGGACTAGCGGGTCTGTGGAGACCCAGTACTTC
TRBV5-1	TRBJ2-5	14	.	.	CASSSGGFQETQYF	TGCGCCAGCAGCTCTGGAGGGTTTCAAGAGACCCAGTACTTC
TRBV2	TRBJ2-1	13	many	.	CASSRDGPNEQFF	TGTGCCAGCAGCAGGGACGGCCCCAATGAGCAGTTCTTC
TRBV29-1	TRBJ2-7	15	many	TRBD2	CSVLGGLADPYEQYF	TGCAGCGTCCTGGGGGGACTAGCGGACCCCTACGAGCAGTACTTC